This T cell receptor (beta chain) comes out of a study of blood T cell repertoires in COVID-19. At the level of the study: Spain, Italy and the United States supplied samples that represented acute and convalescent COVID-19. T cells, B-cell-depleted T cells, or PBMCs supplied cDNA or gDNA.

The CDR3 runs to 14 residues. Looked up from germline, CDR1 is SGHDT and CDR2 is YYEEEE. Trimming shortened V by 0 bases and J by 0 bases, and 7 bases separated the two germline ends. The authors' processing: Quantification of nucleated cells was approximated via reference gene primer amplification. Produced via immunoSEQ multiplex PCR; TCRdb's table is partial and in-frame only. That table supplies the V and J calls and clone size; D and trimming were determined from the DNA. The sample contains about 360,000 clones, approximately 77% of which appear only once. The V call is TRBV5-6, the J call TRBJ2-7, with D perhaps matching TRBD2 (5 bases). The sequenced sample was peripheral blood. The clonotype comes from a human donor with acute or convalescent COVID-19. The donor label of this sample is uncertain. The CDR3 sequence is CASSLVRGSYEQYF. CDR3 bases: TGTGCCAGCAGCTTGGTCCGGGGCTCCTACGAGCAGTACTTC.